Below, 14 T cell receptor beta chains from the same sample are listed, as sequenced in a study of lymphopenia after photon versus proton radiotherapy. The method was immunoSEQ multiplex PCR; TCRdb's version includes in-frame clones alone and lacks a portion of them. The sample lists fewer than 35,000 clones; approximately 87% were seen once. The sample in question was peripheral blood, obtained from a patient treated with photon-based radiotherapy. All receptors derive from a woman between 45 and 60 years old with pancreatic cancer.

The rearrangement links TRBV5-1 to TRBJ2-1, with D perhaps being TRBD1 or TRBD2 (5 bases each). V lost 3 bases and J 5 bases, leaving 27 bases between the germline ends. Germline CDR1 is SGHRS and CDR2 is YFSETQ. The CDR3 spans 19 residues. CDR3 residues: CASSSGSQSLLMNHNEQFF. In nucleotides, the CDR3 is TGCGCCAGCAGCTCAGGGAGCCAGAGCCTTCTGATGAACCACAATGAGCAGTTCTTC.

This clone was recorded once. The chain links TRBV6-1 to TRBJ2-7; D is perhaps TRBD1 (5 bases). In germline, CDR1 is MNHNS, CDR2 SASEGT. This CDR3 region has 14 residues. V was trimmed by 1 base and J by 1 base, leaving 8 bases between them. CDR3 sequence: CASSEGQGSYEQYF. The CDR3 DNA is TGTGCCAGCAGTGAAGGCCAGGGTTCCTACGAGCAGTACTTC.

The chain uses TRBV9 and TRBJ2-1, with TRBD2 identical over 10 bases. V trimming: 1 base; J trimming: 2 bases; junction bases outside the gene matches: 9. The CDR3 contains 18 residues. CDR1 is SGDLS, CDR2 YYNGEE, per germline. As DNA, the CDR3 is TGTGCCAGCAGCGTATGGACTAGCGGAGGACCCCCCTACAATGAGCAGTTCTTC. Translating it yields CASSVWTSGGPPYNEQFF.

The V and J genes are TRBV18 and TRBJ2-2; 12 bases fit TRBD2. J was trimmed by 4 bases and V by 0 bases; bases with no gene match: 3. Germline V gives CDR1 KGHSH, CDR2 LQKENI. The CDR3 spans 17 residues. The CDR3 loop is CASSPPGLAGSTGELFF. The CDR3, as DNA: TGTGCCAGCTCACCACCGGGACTAGCGGGCAGCACCGGGGAGCTGTTTTTT.

V is TRBV18 and J is TRBJ1-3; 7 nucleotides agree with TRBD1. The CDR3 runs 19 residues. J was trimmed by 0 bases and V by 5 bases; bases with no gene match: 16. Germline V gene data show CDR1 as KGHSH and CDR2 as LQKENI. As DNA, the CDR3 is TGTGCCAGCTCAGCCACGGACCTACAGGGGTCCTACTCTGGAAACACCATATATTTT. Protein product: CASSATDLQGSYSGNTIYF.

V and J are TRBV18 and TRBJ2-1; D uncertain. The CDR3 runs 16 residues. Germline lookup yields CDR1 KGHSH and CDR2 LQKENI. Trimming took off 3 bases at V and 0 bases at J, with 12 bases between the two ends. The CDR3 region is CASSPGLQGSYNEQFF. CDR3 coding DNA: TGTGCCAGCTCACCGGGTCTCCAAGGCTCCTACAATGAGCAGTTCTTC.

The rearrangement links TRBV7-2 to TRBJ1-4; a possible D gene is TRBD1 (6 bases). Trimming shortened V by 4 bases and J by 3 bases, and 9 bases separated the two germline ends. Germline V gene data show CDR1 as SGHTA and CDR2 as FQGNSA. The CDR3 loop spans 14 amino acids. The CDR3 protein is CASSWGAANEKLFF. CDR3 bases: TGTGCCAGCAGCTGGGGGGCAGCTAATGAAAAACTGTTTTTT.

The J gene is TRBJ2-2, the V gene TRBV7-2, with 8 positions matching TRBD1. This CDR3 is built from 16 residues. Germline assignment: CDR1 SGHTA and CDR2 FQGNSA. V shed 1 base and J 6 bases; nucleotides not matched to a gene: 7. CDR3 nucleotide sequence: TGTGCCAGCAGCTTAGGACAGGGGAACGGCGCCGGGGAGCTGTTTTTT. Protein: CASSLGQGNGAGELFF.

The chain employs TRBV10-3 and TRBJ2-1; D might be TRBD2 (5 bases). CDR1 and CDR2 from the germline V gene are ENHRY and SYGVKD. The CDR3 length is 13 residues. The V end lost 10 bases, the J end lost 6 bases, and 16 bases lay between the germline ends. The CDR3 loop reads CATRESNLNEQFF. CDR3 nucleotide sequence: TGTGCCACCCGGGAATCGAACCTCAATGAGCAGTTCTTC.

The chain employs TRBV28 and TRBJ1-1, with TRBD1 matching over 9 bases. Germline values: CDR1 MDHEN, CDR2 SYDVKM. There are 16 residues in the CDR3. With V trimmed by 7 bases and J by 0 bases, 9 bases remained unmatched. CDR3 residues: CASKKTGGTMNTEAFF. The CDR3 DNA sequence: TGTGCCAGCAAAAAGACAGGGGGAACCATGAACACTGAAGCTTTCTTT. Filled out from reference TRBV28 and TRBJ1-1, the complete variable domain reads DVKVTQSSRYLVKRTGEKVFLECVQDMDHENMFWYRQDPGLGLRLIYFSYDVKMKEKGDIPEGYSVSREKKERFSLILESASTNQTSMYLCASKKTGGTMNTEAFFGQGTRLTVV.

This chain uses TRBV6-5 with TRBJ2-7; D remains unclear. The CDR3 is made up of 13 amino acids. The ends were cut back, 0 bases at V and 3 bases at J, with 6 bases in the middle. Germline CDR1 is MNHEY and CDR2 is SVGAGI. CDR3 amino acids: CASSYSSLYEQYF. CDR3 bases: TGTGCCAGCAGTTACTCGAGCCTCTACGAGCAGTACTTC.

CDR3 region: CASSSRQTEETQYF. The CDR3 DNA reads as TGTGCCAGCAGCTCCAGGCAGACAGAAGAGACCCAGTACTTC. V usage is TRBV2 and J usage is TRBJ2-5; perhaps TRBD1 as D (5 bases). Trimming pared 6 bases from V and 3 bases from J, leaving 14 bases between. Per the germline V gene, CDR1 is SNHLY and CDR2 is FYNNEI. This CDR3 comprises 14 residues.

The chain employs TRBV29-1 and TRBJ2-1; the D gene is possibly TRBD2 (5 bases). Trimming pared 2 bases from V and 6 bases from J, leaving 8 bases between. CDR3 length: 12 residues. Germline V gene sequence: CDR1 SQVTM, CDR2 ANQGSEA. The CDR3: CSVERDSNEQFF. CDR3 coding DNA: TGCAGCGTTGAACGGGATAGCAATGAGCAGTTCTTC.

The genes are TRBV5-5 and TRBJ2-3; D gene ambiguous. Germline CDR1 is SGHKS and CDR2 is YYEKEE (reference sequence). The CDR3 is 15 residues long. Trimming cost V 0 bases and J 4 bases, with 12 bases left between them. The DNA for the CDR3 is TGTGCCAGCAGCTTGGACCCCAATTTTGCAGATACGCAGTATTTT. This sequence encodes CASSLDPNFADTQYF. Drawing the rest from reference TRBV5-5 and TRBJ2-3, the complete variable domain is DAGVTQSPTHLIKTRGQQVTLRCSPISGHKSVSWYQQVLGQGPQFIFQYYEKEERGRGNFPDRFSARQFPNYSSELNVNALLLGDSALYLCASSLDPNFADTQYFGPGTRLTVL.